A single sample is the source of the 25 T cell receptor beta chains below, sequenced in a study of blood T cells in healthy people across ages. A second roughly 6 to 11 cycle PCR used barcoded and J-beta primers. In TCRdb, the 5' RACE reads were re-called with MiXCR into one record per CDR3 protein. The sample includes approximately 900,000 distinct CDR3 sequences, roughly 50% of them seen just once. The specimen sequenced was blood. The receptors stem from a man aged 30 to 45 in good health.

V is TRBV7-2 and J is TRBJ2-5; D is unresolved. Between the trimmed V and J ends, which lost 5 bases and 5 bases, there was a span of 9 bases. The CDR3 is 12 amino acids. Per the germline V gene, CDR1 is SGHTA and CDR2 is FQGNSA. CDR3 nucleotides: TGTGCCAGCAGCCGGACGAAGGAGACCCAGTACTTC. This sequence encodes CASSRTKETQYF.

This clonotype was observed many times. The rearrangement joins TRBV10-3 to TRBJ2-3; 11 positions match TRBD2. In germline, CDR1 is ENHRY, CDR2 SYGVKD. V shed 4 bases and J 5 bases; nucleotides not matched to a gene: 5. The CDR3 runs to 15 residues. Written as DNA, the CDR3 is TGTGCCATCAGTGCTTCCGGGACTAGCGGAGATACGCAGTATTTT. It specifies CAISASGTSGDTQYF.

This clonotype has a count of ten or more. J is TRBJ1-2 and V is TRBV4-1; D unclear. The germline gives CDR1 MGHRA, CDR2 YSYEKL. The CDR3 is 12 residues long. V lost 0 bases and J 7 bases, leaving 6 bases between the germline ends. The CDR3 DNA reads as TGCGCCAGCAGCCAAGACGGGTTTGGCTACACCTTC. Translation gives CASSQDGFGYTF.

V gene TRBV7-2 combines with J gene TRBJ2-7; D remains unclear. CDR1 and CDR2 from the germline V gene are SGHTA and FQGNSA. V was clipped by 5 bases and J by 4 bases, with 12 bases between them. The CDR3 loop spans 13 amino acids. CDR3 protein: CASSVSEGYEQYF. CDR3 nucleotides: TGTGCCAGCAGCGTTTCAGAAGGATACGAGCAGTACTTC.

This clonotype was found a few times. The rearrangement links TRBV2 to TRBJ2-1; the match to TRBD2 covers 11 bases. J lost 5 bases, V lost 8 bases, and 2 bases had no gene match. Germline-derived CDR1 and CDR2 are SNHLY and FYNNEI. The CDR3 extends over 13 amino acids. The CDR3 DNA reads TGTGCCAGCGCGGGACTAGCGGACAATGAGCAGTTCTTC. Translated: CASAGLADNEQFF.

Comments on this clonotype: A much larger clone differs by one base, so this may be a read error. This rearrangement joins TRBV6-4 to TRBJ2-1, with TRBD2 as a possible D gene (5 bases). Germline V gives CDR1 MRHNA, CDR2 SNTAGT. The V and J ends lost 3 bases and 12 bases respectively, with 15 bases between them. CDR3 length: 13 amino acids. CDR3 DNA: TGTGCCAGCAGTGAAAAGGAGGAGGAGGTGCAGTTCTTC. This codes for CASSEKEEEVQFF.

This clonotype showed up just once. The gene calls are TRBV28 and TRBJ2-5; D is undetermined. Deletions cut 5 bases from V and 2 bases from J, with 12 bases between. CDR3 length equals 14 residues. Germline values: CDR1 MDHEN, CDR2 SYDVKM. CDR3 region: CASSAPVTQETQYF. CDR3 nucleotides: TGTGCCAGCAGTGCCCCCGTCACTCAAGAGACCCAGTACTTC. The whole variable domain, remainder taken from reference TRBV28 and TRBJ2-5, is DVKVTQSSRYLVKRTGEKVFLECVQDMDHENMFWYRQDPGLGLRLIYFSYDVKMKEKGDIPEGYSVSREKKERFSLILESASTNQTSMYLCASSAPVTQETQYFGPGTRLLVL.

This clonotype was seen a few times. This sequence joins TRBV27 and TRBJ2-5; 9 bases are a match to TRBD2. The germline gives CDR1 MNHEY, CDR2 SMNVEV (reference sequence). V trimming: 5 bases; J trimming: 2 bases; junction bases outside the gene matches: 9. The CDR3 loop spans 16 amino acids. CDR3 amino acids: CASSTPAGGGQETQYF. The DNA of the CDR3 is TGTGCCAGCAGTACCCCAGCGGGGGGTGGGCAAGAGACCCAGTACTTC.

This chain connects TRBV4-2 to TRBJ1-2; D ambiguous. This CDR3 spans 17 amino acids. V lost 0 bases to trimming and J lost 6 bases, with 20 bases between them. Germline-derived CDR1 and CDR2 are LGHNA and YNFKEQ. Written as DNA, the CDR3 is TGTGCCAGCAGCCAAGAATTGAGGCCAACCCTAGGCGATGGCTACACCTTC. Residues: CASSQELRPTLGDGYTF.

There are many counts of this clonotype. The rearrangement uses TRBV20-1 and TRBJ2-4; 8 bases map to TRBD2. Germline V gene data show CDR1 as DFQATT and CDR2 as SNEGSKA (reference sequence). V lost 6 bases and J lost 8; bases outside the gene matches: 15. This CDR3 spans 15 amino acids. CDR3 region: CSAPFYGGALHIQYF. For the CDR3, the DNA is TGCAGTGCCCCCTTTTACGGGGGGGCCTTGCACATTCAGTACTTC.

The chain combines TRBV12-3 or TRBV12-4 with TRBJ2-5; no reliable D call. V lost 3 bases and J 0 bases, leaving 8 bases between the germline ends. There are 14 residues in the CDR3. The CDR3: CASSFMAYQETQYF. The CDR3, as DNA: TGTGCCAGCAGTTTTATGGCTTACCAAGAGACCCAGTACTTC.

This clonotype has at least ten counts. This CDR3 is CASSLDRSTDTQYF. CDR3 DNA sequence: TGTGCCAGCAGCTTGGACAGAAGCACAGATACGCAGTATTTT. The V gene is TRBV7-2, the J gene TRBJ2-3; tentative D call: TRBD1 (6 bases). The CDR3 contains 14 residues. V was pared by 3 bases and J by 0 bases, with 7 bases between. The V gene's germline CDR1 is SGHTA and CDR2 FQGNSA.

This clonotype was observed at least ten times. The chain is built from TRBV5-1 and TRBJ2-7; no clear D gene. The germline CDR1 and CDR2 sequences are SGHRS and YFSETQ. This CDR3 has 11 residues. The V end lost 4 bases, the J end lost 3 bases, and 5 bases lay between the germline ends. This CDR3 is CASSGDYEQYF. In nucleotides, the CDR3 is TGCGCCAGCAGCGGAGACTACGAGCAGTACTTC.

The chain carries TRBV28 and TRBJ1-1, with TRBD1 matching 7 bases. The germline V gene encodes CDR1 MDHEN and CDR2 SYDVKM. The CDR3 covers 14 residues. V lost 8 bases and J lost 3; bases outside the gene matches: 9. In DNA, the CDR3 is TGTGCCAGCCTACCTGGGACAGAGTACACTGAAGCTTTCTTT. Translating it yields CASLPGTEYTEAFF.

A remark on this clonotype: At one of its ends the junction is not consistent with the germline gene, which may arise from a read error. The chain couples TRBV7-9 to TRBJ1-4; D unclear. The germline gives CDR1 SEHNR, CDR2 FQNEAQ (reference sequence). The CDR3 consists of 13 residues. Here the CDR3 DNA reads TGTGTCAGCAGCCCGCGGACGGTAGAAAAACTGTTTTTT. Amino acid sequence: CVSSPRTVEKLFF.

This rearrangement joins TRBV11-1 to TRBJ1-6; D gene uncertain. The V gene's germline CDR1 is SGHAT and CDR2 FQDESV (reference sequence). The CDR3 covers 17 residues. V shed 5 bases and J shed 0 bases, with 14 bases lying between them. The CDR3 DNA is TGTGCCAGCAGCGAGGACGGCCTAAGCTCCTATAATTCACCCCTCCACTTT. This sequence encodes CASSEDGLSSYNSPLHF.

This clonotype came up a few times. The rearrangement uses TRBV28 and TRBJ1-2; D is perhaps TRBD1 (6 bases). Trimming shortened V by 3 bases and J by 1 base, and 15 bases separated the two germline ends. The CDR3 totals 16 residues. The germline gives CDR1 MDHEN, CDR2 SYDVKM. CDR3 loop: CASSLAGGSVNYGYTF. CDR3 nucleotides: TGTGCCAGCAGTTTGGCGGGGGGCTCAGTTAACTATGGCTACACCTTC.

This sequence joins TRBV4-1 and TRBJ2-2, with a tentative D call TRBD1 (6 bases). CDR3 length equals 16 residues. V was shortened by 1 base and J by 3 bases, with 12 bases between the two germline ends. Looked up from germline, CDR1 is MGHRA and CDR2 is YSYEKL. CDR3 protein: CASSQGTGPHTGELFF. The CDR3 DNA reads TGCGCCAGCAGCCAAGGAACAGGGCCTCACACCGGGGAGCTGTTTTTT.

The chain combines TRBV19 with TRBJ2-1; 10 nucleotides agree with TRBD1. Trimming removed 4 bases from V and 6 bases from J; junction bases left unmatched: 12. Germline V gives CDR1 LNHDA, CDR2 SQIVND (reference sequence). The CDR3 contains 17 residues. Here the CDR3 DNA reads TGTGCCAGTAGTACGAGACAAGGGACAGGGGCTGTCAATGAGCAGTTCTTC. Translated, it gives CASSTRQGTGAVNEQFF.

V gene TRBV6-6 combines with J gene TRBJ2-7; no clear D. Trimming took 1 base from V and 2 from J, leaving 12 bases between them. CDR1 and CDR2 from the germline V gene are MNHNY and SVGAGI (reference sequence). This CDR3 is 15 amino acids long. As DNA, the CDR3 is TGTGCCAGCAGTTACTTGACAAAAGTACCCTACGAGCAGTACTTC. Amino acids: CASSYLTKVPYEQYF.

The chain uses TRBV20-1 and TRBJ1-1, with D unclear. The germline V gene encodes CDR1 DFQATT and CDR2 SNEGSKA (reference sequence). The V end lost 4 bases, the J end lost 4 bases, and 13 bases lay between the germline ends. The CDR3 spans 13 residues. Here the CDR3 reads CSATDLGGTEAFF. The CDR3 nucleotides read TGCAGTGCTACAGACTTGGGCGGCACTGAAGCTTTCTTT.

This chain uses TRBV24-1 with TRBJ1-5; tentative D call: TRBD1 (6 bases). CDR3 length: 13 residues. Between the trimmed V and J ends, which lost 3 bases and 7 bases, there was a span of 9 bases. Germline CDR1 is KGHDR and CDR2 is SFDVKD. The CDR3 sequence is CATSDAQGQPQHF. The CDR3 nucleotides are TGTGCCACCAGTGATGCCCAGGGGCAGCCCCAGCATTTT.

As regards this clonotype: The junction shows a germline mismatch at one end, possibly a read error. This chain uses TRBV7-8 with TRBJ1-2; D possibly corresponds to TRBD1 (6 bases). This CDR3 contains 15 residues. CDR1 and CDR2 from the germline V gene are SGHVS and FQNEAQ. CDR3 DNA sequence: TGCGCCAGCAGCTTGGTGGGGGGCTCTAACTATGGCTACACCTTC. It is translated as CASSLVGGSNYGYTF.

V and J are TRBV12-3 or TRBV12-4 and TRBJ2-1, with TRBD1 as a possible D gene (6 bases). There are 13 residues in the CDR3. The germline V and J ends were trimmed by 8 bases and 8 bases, with 16 bases remaining between them. The CDR3 protein is CASSDSLSDEQFF. The CDR3 DNA reads as TGTGCCAGCTCGGACAGTCTATCGGATGAGCAGTTCTTC.

This clonotype was counted a few times. The V call is TRBV20-1, the J call TRBJ1-6; 8 bases map to TRBD1. Germline V gives CDR1 DFQATT, CDR2 SNEGSKA (reference sequence). The CDR3 loop spans 13 amino acids. V was pared by 6 bases and J by 8 bases, with 6 bases of the junction left unmatched. The CDR3 DNA reads as TGCAGTGCCAGGGACAGGACAGATTCACCCCTCCACTTT. Translating it yields CSARDRTDSPLHF.